Below, 29 T cell receptor beta chains from the same sample are listed, as sequenced in a study of OX40 agonist ivuxolimab in advanced cancers. Using immunoSEQ multiplex PCR, the repertoire was profiled, and TCRdb retains in-frame clones only, with some absent. The sample lists about 100,000 clones; about 96% were seen once. The specimen comprised CD4+ or CD8+ T cells sorted from blood, sampled in a trial of the OX40 agonist ivuxolimab. These receptors were taken from an adult with an advanced solid tumor such as melanoma, head and neck, liver or kidney cancer.

The rearrangement uses TRBV28 and TRBJ2-7; a weak D match, TRBD2 (6 bases). The germline CDR1 and CDR2 sequences are MDHEN and SYDVKM. V dropped 7 bases and J dropped 6 bases, with 16 bases sitting between them. The CDR3 is 13 amino acids. The CDR3 nucleotides read TGTGCCAGCATTGGGGACTCCCAACGCGAGCAGTACTTC. Translated, it gives CASIGDSQREQYF.

V gene TRBV7-3 combines with J gene TRBJ1-2; D gene unclear. The germline V gene has CDR1 SGHTA and CDR2 FQGTGA. CDR3 length: 14 amino acids. With 8 bases removed from V and 5 bases from J, the gap between germline ends came to 18 bases. CDR3 sequence (DNA): TGTGCCAGCGAGGTGCCGTCGCCACTTTATGGCTACACCTTC. Translating gives CASEVPSPLYGYTF.

DNA of the CDR3: TGTGCCAGCAGCTTAGATGTGGGGCAGGGGACCCAGTACTTC. Amino acid sequence: CASSLDVGQGTQYF. V gene TRBV7-2 combines with J gene TRBJ2-5; possible D gene TRBD1, 5 bases. Germline CDR1 SGHTA, CDR2 FQGNSA. CDR3 size: 14 residues. Trimming took 1 base from V and 7 from J, leaving 13 bases between them.

V gene TRBV27 combines with J gene TRBJ2-7; 7 positions match TRBD1. Looked up from germline, CDR1 is MNHEY and CDR2 is SMNVEV (reference sequence). The CDR3 length is 13 residues. V lost 5 bases, J lost 5 bases, and 6 bases stayed unmatched. The CDR3, as DNA: TGTGCCAGCAGTCCTGGACAGGACCACGAGCAGTACTTC. Protein product: CASSPGQDHEQYF.

The chain uses TRBV4-1 and TRBJ2-7; D is possibly TRBD1 (6 bases). The germline CDR1 and CDR2 sequences are MGHRA and YSYEKL. This CDR3 contains 12 residues. V was clipped by 6 bases and J by 5 bases, with 11 bases between them. For the CDR3, the DNA is TGCGCCAGCAGTCCCTCAGGGGACGAGCAGTACTTC. It translates to CASSPSGDEQYF.

V and J are TRBV9 and TRBJ2-7; the match to TRBD1 covers 11 bases. The CDR3 has 16 residues. Trimming removed 4 bases from V and 6 bases from J; junction bases left unmatched: 12. Germline V lookup: CDR1 SGDLS, CDR2 YYNGEE. CDR3 sequence reads: CASSLLDTGQGGEQYF. The CDR3 nucleotides are TGTGCCAGCAGCTTACTGGATACGGGACAGGGGGGCGAGCAGTACTTC.

This chain connects TRBV2 to TRBJ2-5; D is perhaps TRBD2 (5 bases). Germline-derived CDR1 and CDR2 are SNHLY and FYNNEI. Trimming cost V 6 bases and J 5 bases, with 16 bases left between them. The CDR3 extends over 14 amino acids. This CDR3 reads CASSDRTVGETQYF. The CDR3 nucleotides are TGTGCCAGCAGCGACCGGACTGTTGGGGAGACCCAGTACTTC. Full variable domain (outside the CDR3, taken from reference TRBV2 and TRBJ2-5): EPEVTQTPSHQVTQMGQEVILRCVPISNHLYFYWYRQILGQKVEFLVSFYNNEISEKSEIFDDQFSVERPDGSNFTLKIRSTKLEDSAMYFCASSDRTVGETQYFGPGTRLLVL.

This chain connects TRBV6-4 to TRBJ2-3; TRBD2 matches 10 bases. The germline V gene encodes CDR1 MRHNA and CDR2 SNTAGT. The CDR3 loop spans 15 amino acids. Trimming at V came to 3 bases and at J to 4 bases, leaving 4 bases not matched to a gene. CDR3 sequence: CASSEEAGGPDTQYF. CDR3 DNA: TGTGCCAGCAGTGAAGAAGCGGGGGGGCCAGATACGCAGTATTTT.

The J gene is TRBJ1-6, the V gene TRBV11-2; the D gene is possibly TRBD1 (5 bases). Germline V gene lookup returns CDR1 SGHAT and CDR2 FQNNGV. The CDR3 runs 15 residues. Trimming took 4 bases from V and 8 from J, leaving 15 bases between them. CDR3 coding DNA: TGTGCCAGCAGCTCGACACTGGACACTCATTCACCCCTCCACTTT. It is translated as CASSSTLDTHSPLHF. Full variable domain (rest looked up from reference TRBV11-2 and TRBJ1-6): EAGVAQSPRYKIIEKRQSVAFWCNPISGHATLYWYQQILGQGPKLLIQFQNNGVVDDSQLPKDRFSAERLKGVDSTLKIQPAKLEDSAVYLCASSSTLDTHSPLHFGNGTRLTVT.

The CDR3 protein is CASSGLGQGPYNEQFF. For the CDR3, the DNA is TGTGCCAGCAGTGGTTTGGGACAGGGCCCCTACAATGAGCAGTTCTTC. The rearrangement uses TRBV2 and TRBJ2-1; 9 nucleotides align to TRBD1. CDR1 and CDR2 (germline): SNHLY, FYNNEI. The CDR3 has 16 residues. Losses at the gene ends were 4 bases for V and 2 bases for J; bases not matched to a gene: 6.

The chain joins TRBV10-3 to TRBJ2-3; 8 bases match TRBD1. V was pared by 3 bases and J by 5 bases, with 7 bases of the junction left unmatched. The CDR3 length is 15 residues. Looked up from germline, CDR1 is ENHRY and CDR2 is SYGVKD. The DNA of the CDR3 is TGTGCCATCAGTGAAGATCAGGGGGCGGTAGATACGCAGTATTTT. It encodes CAISEDQGAVDTQYF.

This clone has just one count. The J gene is TRBJ2-1, the V gene TRBV7-2; perhaps TRBD1 as D (9 bases). V was trimmed by 6 bases and J by 1 base, leaving 19 bases between them. From germline, CDR1 is SGHTA and CDR2 FQGNSA. The CDR3 covers 17 residues. CDR3 region: CASSLNSGTGSYNEQFF. The CDR3 nucleotides are TGTGCCAGCAGTCTTAATAGCGGGACAGGGTCCTACAATGAGCAGTTCTTC.

The chain uses TRBV7-6 and TRBJ2-2; weak D call: TRBD2 (7 bases). V lost 8 bases and J lost 6, with 10 bases in between. Germline V gene data show CDR1 as SGHVS and CDR2 as FNYEAQ. The CDR3 has 12 amino acids. CDR3 amino acids: CASQGGAGELFF. CDR3 sequence (DNA): TGTGCCAGCCAAGGGGGGGCCGGGGAGCTGTTTTTT. The full variable domain, completed using reference TRBV7-6 and TRBJ2-2, is GAGVSQSPRYKVTKRGQDVALRCDPISGHVSLYWYRQALGQGPEFLTYFNYEAQQDKSGLPNDRFSAERPEGSISTLTIQRTEQRDSAMYRCASQGGAGELFFGEGSRLTVL.

The chain uses TRBV4-1 and TRBJ1-1, with 7 bases matching TRBD1. The germline V gene encodes CDR1 MGHRA and CDR2 YSYEKL. This CDR3 has 17 residues. After removal of 4 bases from V and 0 bases from J, the junction contained 11 bases not matched to a gene. CDR3 DNA: TGCGCCAGCAGCCGGACCCCAGGGGGTGGGATGAACACTGAAGCTTTCTTT. Protein sequence: CASSRTPGGGMNTEAFF.

The J gene is TRBJ1-5, the V gene TRBV29-1, with no clear D. Per the germline V gene, CDR1 is SQVTM and CDR2 is ANQGSEA. The CDR3 has 16 residues. The V and J ends lost 1 base and 0 bases respectively, with 13 bases between them. The CDR3 DNA reads TGCAGCGTTGAAGTTAGGCGGAAATATAGCAATCAGCCCCAGCATTTT. Translation gives CSVEVRRKYSNQPQHF.

A single count supports this clone. This chain uses TRBV27 with TRBJ2-7; 13 positions agree with TRBD2. From germline, CDR1 is MNHEY and CDR2 SMNVEV (reference sequence). This CDR3 is built from 15 residues. V trimming: 5 bases; J trimming: 3 bases; junction bases outside the gene matches: 4. The DNA for the CDR3 is TGTGCCAGCAGTCTTCGACTAGCGGGAGGCTACGAGCAGTACTTC. Protein: CASSLRLAGGYEQYF.

The chain uses TRBV7-9 and TRBJ2-7, with 7 nucleotides matching TRBD1. This CDR3 comprises 15 residues. The V gene end was trimmed by 4 bases and the J gene end by 0 bases; junction bases not matched to a gene: 6. Looked up from germline, CDR1 is SEHNR and CDR2 is FQNEAQ (reference sequence). CDR3 sequence: CASSYYGTDSYEQYF. CDR3 sequence (DNA): TGTGCCAGCAGCTACTACGGGACAGACTCCTACGAGCAGTACTTC.

The chain couples TRBV4-2 to TRBJ1-2; D may be TRBD1 (5 bases). The CDR3 is 17 amino acids. Germline V gene sequence: CDR1 LGHNA, CDR2 YNFKEQ. V was cut by 0 bases and J by 0 bases, with 14 bases left in between. The CDR3 sequence is CASSQDVEAGANYGYTF. CDR3 nucleotide sequence: TGTGCCAGCAGCCAAGACGTCGAGGCGGGGGCTAACTATGGCTACACCTTC.

This sequence joins TRBV5-6 and TRBJ2-2, with D perhaps given as TRBD1 or TRBD2 (5 bases each). Germline CDR1 reads SGHDT; CDR2 reads YYEEEE. The V gene lost 4 bases and the J gene lost 0 bases, with 13 bases spanning the gap. The CDR3 is 16 residues long. As DNA, the CDR3 is TGTGCCAGCAGCAGGGACGCCGATCCGAACACCGGGGAGCTGTTTTTT. Its protein product is CASSRDADPNTGELFF.

This rearrangement joins TRBV7-3 to TRBJ1-5; a possible D gene is TRBD1 (5 bases). V lost 2 bases to trimming and J lost 4 bases, with 27 bases between them. The CDR3 has 20 residues. Germline-derived CDR1 and CDR2 are SGHTA and FQGTGA. The CDR3 DNA sequence: TGTGCCAGCAGCTTAGAGGGGACCCCCATTTCACAGATTGGTAATCAGCCCCAGCATTTT. It yields the protein CASSLEGTPISQIGNQPQHF.

This clone was seen just once. The CDR3: CASLQRTDSYEQYF. In DNA, the CDR3 is TGTGCCAGCCTACAAAGGACAGACTCCTACGAGCAGTACTTC. The chain recombines TRBV18 with TRBJ2-7, with a possible D match to TRBD1 (6 bases). CDR1 is KGHSH and CDR2 is LQKENI in the germline V gene. The CDR3 loop spans 14 amino acids. Trimming took 8 bases from V and 0 from J, leaving 14 bases between them.

This chain joins TRBV14 and TRBJ2-1, with D possibly TRBD1 on 6 matching bases. The germline V gene encodes CDR1 SGHDN and CDR2 FVKESK. Trimming cost V 1 base and J 5 bases, with 18 bases left between them. This CDR3 is 17 amino acids long. The CDR3 nucleotides are TGTGCCAGCAGCCAAGGTCCGCCGGACAGCCTAGACAATGAGCAGTTCTTC. It yields the protein CASSQGPPDSLDNEQFF.

J is TRBJ2-7 and V is TRBV9, with a tentative D call TRBD2 (6 bases). The ends were cut back, 4 bases at V and 4 bases at J, with 12 bases in the middle. CDR3 size: 13 residues. From germline, CDR1 is SGDLS and CDR2 YYNGEE. CDR3 in DNA: TGTGCCAGCAGCCTCGACCGGGGGTACGAGCAGTACTTC. It yields the protein CASSLDRGYEQYF.

The rearrangement links TRBV6-6 to TRBJ2-5; 7 positions match TRBD1. The trim removed 0 bases at V and 5 bases at J, leaving 6 bases unmatched. Germline V gene data show CDR1 as MNHNY and CDR2 as SVGAGI (reference sequence). This CDR3 is built from 15 residues. DNA of the CDR3: TGTGCCAGCAGTTACTCGAGGACAGGAAGTGAGACCCAGTACTTC. Translation: CASSYSRTGSETQYF.

This clone appeared once. The V and J genes are TRBV7-9 and TRBJ2-3; weak D call: TRBD1 (6 bases). Trimming left V 0 bases short and J 0 bases short, with 10 bases between. Germline CDR1 and CDR2: SEHNR and FQNEAQ (reference sequence). The CDR3 contains 16 residues. CDR3 in DNA: TGTGCCAGCAGCTTAGCGGGCGGACAGAGCACAGATACGCAGTATTTT. Translated: CASSLAGGQSTDTQYF.

Only a few counts were recorded for this clone. The chain has TRBV15 and TRBJ2-7; unclear D gene. V lost 5 bases and J lost 2, with 13 bases in between. Germline V gene lookup returns CDR1 LNHNV and CDR2 YYDKDF (reference sequence). The CDR3 extends over 14 amino acids. This CDR3 reads CATSRYGETYEQYF. Here the CDR3 DNA reads TGTGCCACCAGCCGCTACGGTGAGACCTACGAGCAGTACTTC. The complete variable domain, with remaining parts taken from reference TRBV15 and TRBJ2-7, reads DAMVIQNPRYQVTQFGKPVTLSCSQTLNHNVMYWYQQKSSQAPKLLFHYYDKDFNNEADTPDNFQSRRPNTSFCFLDIRSPGLGDTAMYLCATSRYGETYEQYFGPGTRLTVT.

The genes are TRBV27 and TRBJ1-2, with D unresolved. V shed 0 bases and J shed 3 bases, with 5 bases lying between them. CDR1 and CDR2 (germline): MNHEY, SMNVEV (reference sequence). The CDR3 extends over 13 amino acids. The CDR3: CASSLSLDYGYTF. In DNA, the CDR3 is TGTGCCAGCAGTTTATCCTTGGACTATGGCTACACCTTC.

V gene TRBV13 combines with J gene TRBJ1-1; TRBD1 is a possible D gene (5 bases). V lost 5 bases and J 4 bases, leaving 14 bases between the germline ends. Germline V gives CDR1 PRHDT, CDR2 FYEKMQ (reference sequence). The CDR3 contains 14 residues. Here the CDR3 DNA reads TGTGCCAGCAGCCCCCAGGGCAAAGGCACTGAAGCTTTCTTT. It translates to CASSPQGKGTEAFF.

The V and J genes are TRBV6-5 and TRBJ2-7; D gene unclear. Germline CDR1 is MNHEY and CDR2 is SVGAGI. The CDR3 covers 15 residues. V lost 6 bases and J lost 3, with 18 bases in between. CDR3 in DNA: TGTGCCAGCAGCCCCTCGTTGACGGGCCGCTACGAGCAGTACTTC. It translates to CASSPSLTGRYEQYF.